This TCR beta chain was recovered during a study of cytomegalovirus exposure and HLA in healthy donors. Whole-study results and caveats: Later analysis showed TCR association rates varying by HLA locus, highest for DRB1 and lowest for HLA-C.

V was shortened by 3 bases and J by 4 bases, with 13 bases between the two germline ends. The CDR3 consists of 15 residues. Looked up from germline, CDR1 is MGHRA and CDR2 is YSYEKL. With regard to this clone: Antigen unknown.

The PCR made use of 60 Vbeta and 13 Jbeta primers. Libraries were prepared by immunoSEQ multiplex PCR; TCRdb keeps only in-frame clonotypes and omits some of them. The sample has 150,000 to 160,000 clones; 80% are singletons. This clonotype was obtained from a man aged 30 to 39 in good health and CMV-seropositive. Material: PBMCs. The J gene is TRBJ1-3, the V gene TRBV4-1; maybe TRBD1 (5 bases). The CDR3 is CASSQDTNRGNTIYF. CDR3 coding DNA: TGCGCCAGCAGCCAGGATACAAACAGGGGAAACACCATATATTTT.